This T cell receptor (beta chain) appears in the sequencing data of a study of T cells in Graves' hyperthyroidism and ophthalmopathy. Study-wide results and limits: Ophthalmopathy was separated from stable hyperthyroidism by a 13 V-J model.

This CDR3 contains 12 residues. From germline, CDR1 is GTSNPN and CDR2 SVGIG (reference sequence). Trimming took 5 bases from V and 1 from J, leaving 6 bases between them. Ophthalmopathy patients showed a Clinical Activity Score of at least 3, NOSPECS grade of at least 4 and duration under 3 months. Based on clinical symptoms, serum thyroxine and TRAb, thyroid ultrasound and orbital computed tomography, diagnoses were reached. RNA transcripts yielded amplified TCR beta CDR3 regions. First-round RT-PCR with HTBI primers amplified the TCR CDR3 region. In TCRdb, the multiplex PCR reads were re-called with MiXCR into one record per CDR3 protein. Of some 570,000 distinct CDR3 sequences in the sample, about 15% were seen once. There are many counts of this clonotype. Its antigen remains unknown.

Sequencing input: blood. The clonotype originates from a woman between 18 and 29 years old with Graves' ophthalmopathy. The chain combines TRBV30 with TRBJ1-5, with D tentatively TRBD1 (5 bases). The CDR3 region has the DNA TGTGCCTGGGGACACAGCAATCAGCCCCAGCATTTT. Translating gives CAWGHSNQPQHF.